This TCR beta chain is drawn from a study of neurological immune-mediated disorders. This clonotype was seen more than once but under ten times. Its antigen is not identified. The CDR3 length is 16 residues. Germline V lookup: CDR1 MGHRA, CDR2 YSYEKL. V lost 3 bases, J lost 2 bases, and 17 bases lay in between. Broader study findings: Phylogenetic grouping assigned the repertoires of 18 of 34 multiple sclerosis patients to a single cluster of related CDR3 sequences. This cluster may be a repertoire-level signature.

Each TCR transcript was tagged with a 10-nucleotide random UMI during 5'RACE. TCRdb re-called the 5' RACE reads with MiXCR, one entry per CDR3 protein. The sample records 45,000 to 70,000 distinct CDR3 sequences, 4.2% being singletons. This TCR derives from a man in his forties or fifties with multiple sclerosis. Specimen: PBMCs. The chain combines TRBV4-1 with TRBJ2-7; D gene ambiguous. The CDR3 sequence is CASSQLLVVPAYEQYF. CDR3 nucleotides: TGCGCCAGCAGCCAGCTCCTAGTCGTCCCTGCCTACGAGCAGTACTTC.